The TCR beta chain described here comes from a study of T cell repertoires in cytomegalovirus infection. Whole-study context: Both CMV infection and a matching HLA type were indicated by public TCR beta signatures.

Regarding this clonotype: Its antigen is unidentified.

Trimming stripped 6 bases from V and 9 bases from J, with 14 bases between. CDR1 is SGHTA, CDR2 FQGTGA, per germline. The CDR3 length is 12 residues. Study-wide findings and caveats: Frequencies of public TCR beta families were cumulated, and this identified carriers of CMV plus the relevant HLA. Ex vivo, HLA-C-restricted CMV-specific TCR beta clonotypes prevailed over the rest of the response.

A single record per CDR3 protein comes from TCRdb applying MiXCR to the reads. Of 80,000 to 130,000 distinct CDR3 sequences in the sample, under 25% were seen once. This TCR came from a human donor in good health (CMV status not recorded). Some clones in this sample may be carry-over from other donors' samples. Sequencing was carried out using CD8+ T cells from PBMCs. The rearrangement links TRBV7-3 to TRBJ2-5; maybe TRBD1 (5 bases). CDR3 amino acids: CASRLDSSAQYF. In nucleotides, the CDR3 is TGTGCCAGCAGGTTAGACAGCTCGGCCCAGTACTTC.